Ten or more counts support the clone carrying this T cell receptor beta chain. Its target is not known. The CDR3 has 15 residues. Looked up from germline, CDR1 is LNHDA and CDR2 is SQIVND (reference sequence). The J segment lost 3 bases and the V segment lost 8 bases, leaving 12 bases of the junction unmatched. The sample comes from a study of Graves' ophthalmopathy and Graves' hyperthyroidism. Study-wide points: The model's prediction of ophthalmopathy progression had about 70% sensitivity and around 72% specificity. Stable hyperthyroidism and ophthalmopathy were told apart by a 13-signature model, which achieved about 88% sensitivity and over 65% specificity.

Reliance was placed on clinical symptoms, serum thyroxine, TRAb, thyroid ultrasound and orbital computed tomography for diagnosis. Scientists amplified the TCR beta CDR3 regions from RNA transcripts. The first-round RT-PCR employed HTBI primers together with the Qiagen OneStep RT-PCR kit. A multiplex PCR was then performed as the second round. TCRdb fed the multiplex PCR reads into MiXCR, producing one record per CDR3 protein. Of 560,000 or so distinct CDR3 sequences listed, less than 45% are singletons. The TCR was taken from an adult man with Graves' hyperthyroidism. The sequencing sample was made of peripheral blood or thyroid tissue (not recorded which). The chain joins TRBV19 to TRBJ1-1; 7 nucleotides line up with TRBD1. CDR3 in amino acids: CASCGVQGMYTEAFF. CDR3 in DNA: TGTGCCAGTTGTGGAGTACAGGGGATGTACACTGAAGCTTTCTTT.